These 5 T cell receptor beta chains were all obtained from the same sample, sequenced in a study of glioma-infiltrating T cells after dendritic cell vaccination. Sequenced by immunoSEQ multiplex PCR; TCRdb stores in-frame clones only, minus some. The sample has about 24,000 clones, roughly 86% seen once. Time point meaning: after dendritic cell vaccination, including at tumor progression/relapse. Sequences were derived from blood, sampled after dendritic cell vaccination. The origin of the receptors is a human donor with glioblastoma.

The chain combines TRBV21-1 with TRBJ1-1; the D call TRBD1 from the table was never checked on the DNA. TRBV21-1 is a known pseudogene. The CDR3 length is 14 residues. The DNA for the CDR3 is TGTGCCAGCAGCTACAGGGGGCGTCTTCCTGAAGCTTTCTTT. The encoded protein is CASSYRGRLPEAFF.

The J gene is TRBJ1-1, the V gene TRBV6-6, with 10 bases lining up with TRBD1. V dropped 5 bases and J dropped 1; count of bases not matched to a gene: 1. In germline, CDR1 is MNHNY, CDR2 SVGAGI (reference sequence). The CDR3 contains 14 residues. The CDR3, as DNA: TGTGCCAGCAGTGACAGGGGGCGGAACACTGAAGCTTTCTTT. Its protein product is CASSDRGRNTEAFF.

The chain couples TRBV27 to TRBJ1-3; D is unclear. This CDR3 spans 16 amino acids. V lost 5 bases and J lost 3, with 17 bases in between. CDR1 and CDR2 (germline): MNHEY, SMNVEV (reference sequence). The DNA of the CDR3 is TGTGCCAGCAGTCGAGACCGGGGTTTCGGTGGAAACACCATATATTTT. This translates into CASSRDRGFGGNTIYF.

The rearrangement uses TRBV7-9 and TRBJ2-7, with 8 bases fitting TRBD1. This CDR3 contains 17 residues. V was clipped by 5 bases and J by 3 bases; unmatched bases: 15. CDR1 and CDR2 (germline): SEHNR, FQNEAQ (reference sequence). CDR3: CASSRHSGGAGRYEQYF. CDR3 bases: TGTGCCAGCAGCCGCCATTCAGGGGGCGCCGGGCGCTACGAGCAGTACTTC.

This sequence joins TRBV6-5 and TRBJ1-5; unclear D gene. This CDR3 region has 13 residues. Trimming stripped 2 bases from V and 8 bases from J, with 10 bases between. Germline CDR1 reads MNHEY; CDR2 reads SVGAGI. The CDR3 reads CASSYTEREPQHF. CDR3 DNA: TGTGCCAGCAGTTACACCGAACGGGAGCCCCAGCATTTT.